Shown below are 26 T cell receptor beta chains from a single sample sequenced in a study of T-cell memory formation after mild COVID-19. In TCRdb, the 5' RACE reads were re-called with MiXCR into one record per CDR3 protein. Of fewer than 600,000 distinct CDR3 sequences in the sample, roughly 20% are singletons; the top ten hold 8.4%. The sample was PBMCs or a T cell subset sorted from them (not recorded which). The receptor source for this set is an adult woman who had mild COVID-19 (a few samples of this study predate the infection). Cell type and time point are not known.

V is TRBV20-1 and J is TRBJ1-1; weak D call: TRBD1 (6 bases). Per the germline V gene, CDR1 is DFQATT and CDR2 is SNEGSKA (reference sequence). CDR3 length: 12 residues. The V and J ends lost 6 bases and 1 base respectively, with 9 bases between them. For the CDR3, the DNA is TGCAGTGCCTGGACAGCGAACACTGAAGCTTTCTTT. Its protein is CSAWTANTEAFF.

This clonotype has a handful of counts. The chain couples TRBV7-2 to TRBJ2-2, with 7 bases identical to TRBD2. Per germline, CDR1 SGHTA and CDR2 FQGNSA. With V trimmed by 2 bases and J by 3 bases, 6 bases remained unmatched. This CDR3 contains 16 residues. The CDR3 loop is CASSLRPSGYTGELFF. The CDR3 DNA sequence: TGTGCCAGCAGCTTACGCCCTAGCGGATACACCGGGGAGCTGTTTTTT.

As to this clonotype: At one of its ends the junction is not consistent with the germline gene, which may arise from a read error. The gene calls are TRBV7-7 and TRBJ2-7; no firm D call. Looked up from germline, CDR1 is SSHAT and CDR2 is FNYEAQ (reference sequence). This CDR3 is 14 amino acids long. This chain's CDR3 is CASSPISPTYEQYF. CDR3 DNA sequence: TGTGCTAGCAGCCCGATCTCGCCCACCTACGAGCAGTACTTC.

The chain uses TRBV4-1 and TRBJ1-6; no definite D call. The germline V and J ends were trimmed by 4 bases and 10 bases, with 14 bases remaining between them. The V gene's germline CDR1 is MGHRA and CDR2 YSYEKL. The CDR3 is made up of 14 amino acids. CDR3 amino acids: CASSRLGFGSPLHF. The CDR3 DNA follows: TGCGCCAGCAGCCGTCTAGGGTTTGGCTCACCCCTCCACTTT.

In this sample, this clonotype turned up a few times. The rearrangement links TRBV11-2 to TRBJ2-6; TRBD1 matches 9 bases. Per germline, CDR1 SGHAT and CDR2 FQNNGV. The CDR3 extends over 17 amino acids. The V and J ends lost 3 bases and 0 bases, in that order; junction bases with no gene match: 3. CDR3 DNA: TGTGCCAGCAGCTTCACAGGGGGCATCTCTGGGGCCAACGTCCTGACTTTC. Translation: CASSFTGGISGANVLTF.

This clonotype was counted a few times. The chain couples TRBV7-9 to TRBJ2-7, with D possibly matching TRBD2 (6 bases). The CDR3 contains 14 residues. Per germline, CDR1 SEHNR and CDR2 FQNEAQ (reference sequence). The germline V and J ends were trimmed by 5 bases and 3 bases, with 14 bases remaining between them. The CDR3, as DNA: TGTGCCAGCAGCCGGGATATAGCGGTCTACGAGCAGTACTTC. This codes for CASSRDIAVYEQYF.

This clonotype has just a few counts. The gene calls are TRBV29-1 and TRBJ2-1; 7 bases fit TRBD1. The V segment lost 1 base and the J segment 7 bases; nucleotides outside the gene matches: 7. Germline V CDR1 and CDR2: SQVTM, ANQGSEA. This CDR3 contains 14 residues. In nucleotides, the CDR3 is TGCAGCGTTGAAGGACAGGGTCTGGGTAATGAGCAGTTCTTC. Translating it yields CSVEGQGLGNEQFF.

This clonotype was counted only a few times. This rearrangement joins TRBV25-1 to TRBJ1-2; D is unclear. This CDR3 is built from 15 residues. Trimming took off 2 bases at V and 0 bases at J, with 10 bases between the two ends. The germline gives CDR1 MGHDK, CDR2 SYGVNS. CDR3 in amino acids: CASSEDKNSNYGYTF. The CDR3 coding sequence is TGTGCCAGCAGTGAAGATAAGAATTCTAACTATGGCTACACCTTC.

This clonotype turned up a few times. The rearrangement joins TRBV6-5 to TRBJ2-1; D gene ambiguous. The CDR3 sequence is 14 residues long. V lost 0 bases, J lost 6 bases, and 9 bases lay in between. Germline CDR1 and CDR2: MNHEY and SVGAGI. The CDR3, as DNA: TGTGCCAGCAGTTACTCCCTTTTACGCAATGAGCAGTTCTTC. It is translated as CASSYSLLRNEQFF.

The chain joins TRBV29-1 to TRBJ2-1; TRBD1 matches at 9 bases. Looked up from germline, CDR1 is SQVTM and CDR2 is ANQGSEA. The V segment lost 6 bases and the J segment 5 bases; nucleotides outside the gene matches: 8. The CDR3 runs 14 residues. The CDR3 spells CSVPQGAFDNEQFF. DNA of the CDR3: TGCAGCGTCCCACAGGGGGCTTTTGACAATGAGCAGTTCTTC.

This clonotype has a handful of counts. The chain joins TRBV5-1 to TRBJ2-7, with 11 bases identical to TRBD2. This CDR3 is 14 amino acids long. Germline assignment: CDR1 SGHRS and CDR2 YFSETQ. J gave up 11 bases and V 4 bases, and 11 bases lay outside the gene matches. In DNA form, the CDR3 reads TGCGCCAGCAGCCTCTCACTAGCGGGGGAACCGAAGTACTTC. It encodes CASSLSLAGEPKYF.

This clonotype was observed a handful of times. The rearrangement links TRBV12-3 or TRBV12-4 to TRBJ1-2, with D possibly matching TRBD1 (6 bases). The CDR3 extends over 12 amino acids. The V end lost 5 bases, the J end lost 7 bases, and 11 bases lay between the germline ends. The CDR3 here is CASSTGISGYTF. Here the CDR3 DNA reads TGTGCCAGCAGTACAGGGATTAGTGGCTACACCTTC.

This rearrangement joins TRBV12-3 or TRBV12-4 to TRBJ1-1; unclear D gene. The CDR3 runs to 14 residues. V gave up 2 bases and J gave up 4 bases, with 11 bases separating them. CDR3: CASSLIPLVTEAFF. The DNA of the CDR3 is TGTGCCAGCAGTTTAATTCCTCTTGTCACTGAAGCTTTCTTT.

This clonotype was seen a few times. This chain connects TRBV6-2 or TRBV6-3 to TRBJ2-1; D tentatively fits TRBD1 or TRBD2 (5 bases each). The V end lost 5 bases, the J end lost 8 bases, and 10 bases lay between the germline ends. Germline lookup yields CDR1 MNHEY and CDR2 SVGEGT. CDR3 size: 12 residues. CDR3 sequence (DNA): TGTGCCAGCAGTAACCGAGGGGATGAGCAGTTCTTC. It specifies CASSNRGDEQFF.

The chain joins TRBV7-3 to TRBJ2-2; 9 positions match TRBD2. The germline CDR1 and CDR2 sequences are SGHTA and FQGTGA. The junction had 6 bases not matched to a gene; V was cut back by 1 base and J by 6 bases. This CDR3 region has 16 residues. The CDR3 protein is CASSLMALAGAGELFF. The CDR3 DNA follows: TGTGCCAGCAGCTTAATGGCCTTAGCGGGAGCCGGGGAGCTGTTTTTT.

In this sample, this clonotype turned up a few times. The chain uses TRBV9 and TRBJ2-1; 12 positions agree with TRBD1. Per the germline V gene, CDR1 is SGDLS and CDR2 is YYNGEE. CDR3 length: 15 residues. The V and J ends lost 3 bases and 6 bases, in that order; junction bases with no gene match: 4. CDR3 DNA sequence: TGTGCCAGCAGCGCCCGGGACAGGGGGCCCAATGAGCAGTTCTTC. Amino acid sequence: CASSARDRGPNEQFF.

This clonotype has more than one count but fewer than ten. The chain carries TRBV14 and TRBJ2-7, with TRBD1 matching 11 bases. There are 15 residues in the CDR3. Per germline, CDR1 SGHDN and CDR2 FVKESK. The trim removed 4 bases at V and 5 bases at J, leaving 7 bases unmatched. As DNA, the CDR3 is TGTGCCAGCAGCCGACCGGACAGGGGGCTACACGAGCAGTACTTC. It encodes CASSRPDRGLHEQYF. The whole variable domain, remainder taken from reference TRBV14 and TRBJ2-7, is EAGVTQFPSHSVIEKGQTVTLRCDPISGHDNLYWYRRVMGKEIKFLLHFVKESKQDESGMPNNRFLAERTGGTYSTLKVQPAELEDSGVYFCASSRPDRGLHEQYFGPGTRLTVT.

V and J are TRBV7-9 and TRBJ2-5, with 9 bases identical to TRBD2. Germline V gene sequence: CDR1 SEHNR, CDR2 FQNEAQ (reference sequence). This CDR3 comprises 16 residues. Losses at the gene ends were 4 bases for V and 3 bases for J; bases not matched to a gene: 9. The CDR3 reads CASSWSGTSFEETQYF. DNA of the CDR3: TGTGCCAGCAGCTGGTCCGGGACTAGCTTCGAAGAGACCCAGTACTTC.

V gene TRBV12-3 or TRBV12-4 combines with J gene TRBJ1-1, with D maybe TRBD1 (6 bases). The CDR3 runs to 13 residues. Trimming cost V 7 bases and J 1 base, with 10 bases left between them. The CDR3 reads CASTGTQNTEAFF. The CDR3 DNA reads TGTGCCAGCACTGGGACACAGAACACTGAAGCTTTCTTT.

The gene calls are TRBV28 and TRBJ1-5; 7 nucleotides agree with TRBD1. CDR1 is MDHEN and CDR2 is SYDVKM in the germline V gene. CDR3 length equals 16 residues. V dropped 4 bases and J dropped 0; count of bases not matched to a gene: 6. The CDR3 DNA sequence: TGTGCCAGCAGTTCCCTCCGACAGGGTAGCAATCAGCCCCAGCATTTT. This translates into CASSSLRQGSNQPQHF.

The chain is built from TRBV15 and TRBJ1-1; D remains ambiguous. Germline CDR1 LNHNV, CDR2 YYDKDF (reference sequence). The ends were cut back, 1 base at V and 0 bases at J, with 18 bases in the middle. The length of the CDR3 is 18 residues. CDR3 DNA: TGTGCCACCAGCAGAGGTAGTCATTCAGGACCAATGAACACTGAAGCTTTCTTT. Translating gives CATSRGSHSGPMNTEAFF.

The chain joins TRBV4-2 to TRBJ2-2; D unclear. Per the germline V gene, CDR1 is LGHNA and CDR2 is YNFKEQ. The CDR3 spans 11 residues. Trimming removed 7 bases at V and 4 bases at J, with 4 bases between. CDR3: CASTATGELFF. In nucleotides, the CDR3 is TGTGCCAGCACGGCCACCGGGGAGCTGTTTTTT.

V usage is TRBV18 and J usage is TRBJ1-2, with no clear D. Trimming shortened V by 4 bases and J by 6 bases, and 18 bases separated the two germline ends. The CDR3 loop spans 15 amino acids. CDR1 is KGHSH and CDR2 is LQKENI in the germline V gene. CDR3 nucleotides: TGTGCCAGCTCACGCGACTCAGCTCAGGTGAATGGCTACACCTTC. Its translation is CASSRDSAQVNGYTF. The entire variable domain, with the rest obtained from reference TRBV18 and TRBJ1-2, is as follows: NAGVMQNPRHLVRRRGQEARLRCSPMKGHSHVYWYRQLPEEGLKFMVYLQKENIIDESGMPKERFSAEFPKEGPSILRIQQVVRGDSAAYFCASSRDSAQVNGYTFGSGTRLTVV.

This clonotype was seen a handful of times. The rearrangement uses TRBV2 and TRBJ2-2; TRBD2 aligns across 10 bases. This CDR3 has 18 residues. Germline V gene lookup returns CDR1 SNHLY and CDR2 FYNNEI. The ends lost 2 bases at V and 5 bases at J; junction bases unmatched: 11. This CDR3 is CASSEPSSSGSQTGELFF. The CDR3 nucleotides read TGTGCCAGCAGTGAACCCAGTTCTAGCGGGAGTCAAACCGGGGAGCTGTTTTTT.

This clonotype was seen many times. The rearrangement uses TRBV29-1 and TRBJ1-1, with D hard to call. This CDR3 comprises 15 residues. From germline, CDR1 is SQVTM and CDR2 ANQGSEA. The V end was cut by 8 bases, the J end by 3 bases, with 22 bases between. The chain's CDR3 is CSTIDHGLRDTEAFF. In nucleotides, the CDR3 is TGCAGCACAATAGATCACGGGTTGAGGGACACTGAAGCTTTCTTT. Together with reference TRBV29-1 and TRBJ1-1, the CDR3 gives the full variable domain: SAVISQKPSRDICQRGTSLTIQCQVDSQVTMMFWYRQQPGQSLTLIATANQGSEATYESGFVIDKFPISRPNLTFSTLTVSNMSPEDSSIYLCSTIDHGLRDTEAFFGQGTRLTVV.

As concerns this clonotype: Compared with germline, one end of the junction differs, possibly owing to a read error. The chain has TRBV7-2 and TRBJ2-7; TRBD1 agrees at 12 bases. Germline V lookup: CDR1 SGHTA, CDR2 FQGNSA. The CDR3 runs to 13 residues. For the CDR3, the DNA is TGTGCCAGCAGCCCGGGGACAGGGGGCGAGGAGTACTTC. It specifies CASSPGTGGEEYF.